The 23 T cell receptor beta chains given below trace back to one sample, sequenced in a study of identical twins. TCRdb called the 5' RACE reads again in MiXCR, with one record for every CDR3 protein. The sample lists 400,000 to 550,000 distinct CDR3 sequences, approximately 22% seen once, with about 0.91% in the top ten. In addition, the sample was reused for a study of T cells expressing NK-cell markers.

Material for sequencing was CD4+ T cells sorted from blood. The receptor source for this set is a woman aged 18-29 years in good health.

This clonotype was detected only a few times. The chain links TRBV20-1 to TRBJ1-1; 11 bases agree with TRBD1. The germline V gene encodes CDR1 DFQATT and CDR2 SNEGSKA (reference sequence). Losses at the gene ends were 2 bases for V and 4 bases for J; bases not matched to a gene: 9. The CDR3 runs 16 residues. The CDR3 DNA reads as TGCAGTGCTAGACCCGGGACAGGGGGATGGGGCACTGAAGCTTTCTTT. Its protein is CSARPGTGGWGTEAFF.

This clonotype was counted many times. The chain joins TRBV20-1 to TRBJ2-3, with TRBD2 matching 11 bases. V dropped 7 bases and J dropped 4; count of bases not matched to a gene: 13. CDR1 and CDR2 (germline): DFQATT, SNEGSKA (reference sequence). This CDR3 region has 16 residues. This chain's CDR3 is CSVPGGSGRAADTQYF. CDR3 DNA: TGCAGTGTCCCCGGGGGTAGCGGGAGGGCCGCAGATACGCAGTATTTT.

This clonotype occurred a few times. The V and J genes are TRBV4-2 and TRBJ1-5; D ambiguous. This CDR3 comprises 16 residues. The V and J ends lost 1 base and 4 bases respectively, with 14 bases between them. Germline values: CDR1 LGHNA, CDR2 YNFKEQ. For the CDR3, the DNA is TGTGCCAGCAGCCAAGTAGGATTCGTGGGGAATCAGCCCCAGCATTTT. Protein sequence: CASSQVGFVGNQPQHF.

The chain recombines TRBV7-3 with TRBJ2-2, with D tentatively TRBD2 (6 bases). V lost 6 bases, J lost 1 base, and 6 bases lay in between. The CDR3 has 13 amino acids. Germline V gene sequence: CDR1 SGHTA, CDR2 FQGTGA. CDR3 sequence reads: CASRGGNTGELFF. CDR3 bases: TGTGCCAGCAGGGGAGGGAACACCGGGGAGCTGTTTTTT. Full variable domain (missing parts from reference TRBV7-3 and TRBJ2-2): GAGVSQTPSNKVTEKGKYVELRCDPISGHTALYWYRQSLGQGPEFLIYFQGTGAADDSGLPNDRFFAVRPEGSVSTLKIQRTERGDSAVYLCASRGGNTGELFFGEGSRLTVL.

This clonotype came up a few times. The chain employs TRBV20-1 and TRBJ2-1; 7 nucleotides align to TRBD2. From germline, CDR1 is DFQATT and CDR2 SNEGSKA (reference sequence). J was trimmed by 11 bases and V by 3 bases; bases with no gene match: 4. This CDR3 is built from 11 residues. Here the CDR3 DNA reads TGCAGTGCTAGTGAGCGGGGAAAGCAGTTCTTC. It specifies CSASERGKQFF.

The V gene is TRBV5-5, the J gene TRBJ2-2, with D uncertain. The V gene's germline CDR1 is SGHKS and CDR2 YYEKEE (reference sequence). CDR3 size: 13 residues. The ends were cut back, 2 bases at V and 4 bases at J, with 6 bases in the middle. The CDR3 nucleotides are TGTGCCAGCAGCTTTAGGACCACCGGGGAGCTGTTTTTT. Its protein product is CASSFRTTGELFF.

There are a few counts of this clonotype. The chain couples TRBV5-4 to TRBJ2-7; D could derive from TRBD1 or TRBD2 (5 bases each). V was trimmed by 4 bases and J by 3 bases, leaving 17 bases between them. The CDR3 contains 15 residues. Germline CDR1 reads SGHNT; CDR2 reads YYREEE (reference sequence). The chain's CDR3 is CASSPTGTADYEQYF. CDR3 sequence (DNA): TGTGCCAGCAGCCCGACCGGGACGGCGGACTACGAGCAGTACTTC.

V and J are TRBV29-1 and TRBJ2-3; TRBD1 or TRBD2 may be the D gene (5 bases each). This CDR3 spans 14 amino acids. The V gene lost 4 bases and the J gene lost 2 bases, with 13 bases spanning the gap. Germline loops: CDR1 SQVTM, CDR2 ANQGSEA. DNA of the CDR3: TGCAGCGTTGGGGGGAATCCTTACACAGATACGCAGTATTTT. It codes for CSVGGNPYTDTQYF.

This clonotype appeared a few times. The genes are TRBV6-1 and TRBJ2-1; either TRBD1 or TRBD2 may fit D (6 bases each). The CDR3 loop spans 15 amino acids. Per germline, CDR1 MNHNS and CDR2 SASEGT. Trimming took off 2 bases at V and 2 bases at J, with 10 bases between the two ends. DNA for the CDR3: TGTGCCAGCAGTGAACCGGGGGCAGCCTACAATGAGCAGTTCTTC. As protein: CASSEPGAAYNEQFF.

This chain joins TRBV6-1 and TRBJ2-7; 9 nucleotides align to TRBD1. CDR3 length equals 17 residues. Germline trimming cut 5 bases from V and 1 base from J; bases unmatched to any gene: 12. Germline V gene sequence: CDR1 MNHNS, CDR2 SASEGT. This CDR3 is CASSRLSPGQGSYEQYF. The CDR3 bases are TGTGCCAGCAGTCGACTCAGCCCGGGACAGGGTTCCTACGAGCAGTACTTC.

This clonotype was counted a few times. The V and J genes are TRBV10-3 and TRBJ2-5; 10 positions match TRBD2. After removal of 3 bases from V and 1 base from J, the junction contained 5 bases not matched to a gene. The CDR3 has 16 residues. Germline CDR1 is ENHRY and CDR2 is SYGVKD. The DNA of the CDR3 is TGTGCCATCAGTGAAGGGCTAGCGGGAGCCCAAGAGACCCAGTACTTC. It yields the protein CAISEGLAGAQETQYF.

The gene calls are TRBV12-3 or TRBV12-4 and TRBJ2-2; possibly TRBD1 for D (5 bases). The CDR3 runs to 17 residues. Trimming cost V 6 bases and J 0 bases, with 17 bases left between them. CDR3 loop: CASSRLDTFANTGELFF. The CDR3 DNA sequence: TGTGCCAGCAGCCGCCTGGACACGTTCGCGAACACCGGGGAGCTGTTTTTT.

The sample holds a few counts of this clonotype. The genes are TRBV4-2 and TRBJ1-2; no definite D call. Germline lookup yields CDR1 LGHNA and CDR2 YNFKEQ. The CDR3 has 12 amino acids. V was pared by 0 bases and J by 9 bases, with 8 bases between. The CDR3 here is CASSQDHFSYTF. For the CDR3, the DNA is TGTGCCAGCAGCCAAGATCATTTTAGCTACACCTTC.

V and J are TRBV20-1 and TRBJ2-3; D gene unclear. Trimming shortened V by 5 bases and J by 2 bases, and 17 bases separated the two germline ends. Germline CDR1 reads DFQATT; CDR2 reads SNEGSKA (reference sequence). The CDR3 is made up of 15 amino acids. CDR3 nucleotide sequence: TGCAGTGCTTTTCCCCGGTGGCCCTCCACAGATACGCAGTATTTT. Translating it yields CSAFPRWPSTDTQYF.

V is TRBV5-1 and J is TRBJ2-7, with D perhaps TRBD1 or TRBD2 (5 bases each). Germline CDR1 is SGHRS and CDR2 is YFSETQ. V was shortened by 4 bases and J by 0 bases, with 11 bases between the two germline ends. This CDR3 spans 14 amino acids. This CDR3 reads CASSGLGTSYEQYF. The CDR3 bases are TGCGCCAGCAGCGGTCTGGGGACCTCCTACGAGCAGTACTTC.

CDR3 nucleotide sequence: TGTGCCAGCTCACATACAGGGACGTTTCAGCCCCAGCATTTT. The encoded protein is CASSHTGTFQPQHF. The chain uses TRBV18 and TRBJ1-5; possible D gene TRBD1, 6 bases. V was cut by 4 bases and J by 6 bases, with 13 bases left in between. CDR3 length equals 14 residues. The germline gives CDR1 KGHSH, CDR2 LQKENI.

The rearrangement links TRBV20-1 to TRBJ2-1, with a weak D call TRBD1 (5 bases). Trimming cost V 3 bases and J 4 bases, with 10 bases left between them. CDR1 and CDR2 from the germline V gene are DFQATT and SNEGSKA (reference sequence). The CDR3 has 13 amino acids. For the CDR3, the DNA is TGCAGTGCTAGCTCCGGACAATACAATGAGCAGTTCTTC. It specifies CSASSGQYNEQFF.

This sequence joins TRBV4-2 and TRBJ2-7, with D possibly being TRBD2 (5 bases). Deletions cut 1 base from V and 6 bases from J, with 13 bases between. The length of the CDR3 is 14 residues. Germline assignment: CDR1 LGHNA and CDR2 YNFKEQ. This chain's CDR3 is CASSQGEGSPEQYF. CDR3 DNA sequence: TGTGCCAGCAGCCAAGGCGAAGGGAGTCCCGAGCAGTACTTC.

The CDR3 spells CASSFPGQANYGYTF. The CDR3 DNA is TGTGCCAGCAGCTTTCCGGGACAGGCTAACTATGGCTACACCTTC. The chain is built from TRBV7-2 and TRBJ1-2; TRBD1 matches 8 bases. Germline CDR1 reads SGHTA; CDR2 reads FQGNSA. The CDR3 length is 15 residues. V was pared by 3 bases and J by 0 bases, with 3 bases of the junction left unmatched.

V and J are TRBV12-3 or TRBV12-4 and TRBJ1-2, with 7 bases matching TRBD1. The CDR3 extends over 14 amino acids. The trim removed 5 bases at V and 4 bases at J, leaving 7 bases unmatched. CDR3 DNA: TGTGCCAGCAGTCTAAGACAGGGCGGCTATGGCTACACCTTC. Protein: CASSLRQGGYGYTF.

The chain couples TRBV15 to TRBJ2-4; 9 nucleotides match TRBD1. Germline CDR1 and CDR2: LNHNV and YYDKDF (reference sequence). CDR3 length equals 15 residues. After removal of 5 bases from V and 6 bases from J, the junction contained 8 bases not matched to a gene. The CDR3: CATSGYRGQGNIQYF. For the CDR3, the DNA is TGTGCCACCAGCGGTTACAGGGGGCAAGGAAACATTCAGTACTTC.

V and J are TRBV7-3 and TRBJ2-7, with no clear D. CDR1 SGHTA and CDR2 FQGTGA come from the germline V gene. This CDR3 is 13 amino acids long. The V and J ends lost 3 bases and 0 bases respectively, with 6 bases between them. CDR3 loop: CASSFGLSYEQYF. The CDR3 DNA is TGTGCCAGCAGCTTTGGGCTCTCCTACGAGCAGTACTTC.

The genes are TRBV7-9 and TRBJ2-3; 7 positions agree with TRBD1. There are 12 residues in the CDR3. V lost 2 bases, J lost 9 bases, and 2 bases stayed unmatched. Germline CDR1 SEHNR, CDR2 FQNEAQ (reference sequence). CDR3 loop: CASSLSTGTQYF. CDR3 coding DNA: TGTGCCAGCAGCTTATCGACAGGGACGCAGTATTTT.